The present entry profiles one T cell receptor beta chain with its context. Its antigen is not identified. CDR1 is SNHLY and CDR2 is FYNNEI in the germline V gene. This CDR3 comprises 14 residues. The ends were cut back, 8 bases at V and 0 bases at J, with 11 bases in the middle. These data originate in a study of cytomegalovirus exposure and HLA in healthy donors. Study results and caveats: Diagnosis of cytomegalovirus status made by the classifier reportedly showed high specificity and sensitivity. The authors considered a cluster of highly shared sequence variants likely to be a sequencing artifact. V segments that were indistinguishable, TRBV6-2 and TRBV6-3 among them, were omitted from analysis. In a later analysis, CMV-associated beta chains were mostly HLA-associated, it appeared.

With 60 Vbeta and 13 Jbeta primers, the PCR was carried out. Clones were read by immunoSEQ multiplex PCR, and TCRdb kept only the in-frame ones, dropping some. The sample shows 90,000 to 100,000 clones, roughly 70% of them seen only once. The rearrangement links TRBV2 to TRBJ2-4, with D perhaps TRBD1 (6 bases). Sequencing was performed on PBMCs. The receptor was derived from a man in his fifties in good health and CMV-seronegative. The CDR3 region is CASGGTVAKNIQYF. CDR3 in DNA: TGTGCCAGCGGGGGCACAGTAGCCAAAAACATTCAGTACTTC.